The rows below give T cell receptor beta chains drawn from one sample of a study of cytomegalovirus exposure and HLA in healthy donors. Sequencing used immunoSEQ multiplex PCR; TCRdb keeps in-frame clones, though not all of them. The sample lists roughly 200,000 clones, around nine tenths seen once, with around 0.3% in the top ten. Sequenced sample: PBMCs. These receptors were taken from a woman aged 25 to 45 in good health and CMV-seronegative. CDR3s include the opening cysteine and the closing phenylalanine or tryptophan. D genes are given only for firm matches. Clone size is not always given. Where it is, it says once, few, many or a class for expanded clones.

clone_size: NA
d_call: NA
j_call: TRBJ2-5
v_call: TRBV5-4
cdr3_nt: TGTGCCAGCAGCTCGGCGGTTGCGGTCCGAGAAAAGACCCAGTACTTC
cdr3_aa: CASSSAVAVREKTQYF

clone_size: NA
d_call: TRBD1
j_call: TRBJ1-2
v_call: TRBV5-6
cdr3_nt: TGTGCCAGCAGGCCCACCGGGACAGGGGATGTTAACTATGGCTACACCTTC
cdr3_aa: CASRPTGTGDVNYGYTF

clone_size: NA
d_call: NA
j_call: TRBJ2-1
v_call: TRBV11-2
cdr3_nt: TGTGCCAGCAGCTTACCCCGGGACTCGTACAATGAGCAGTTCTTC
cdr3_aa: CASSLPRDSYNEQFF

clone_size: NA
d_call: NA
j_call: TRBJ2-7
v_call: TRBV28
cdr3_nt: TGTGCCAGCAGTTTATTAGGACCGGGGATCTACGAGCAGTACTTC
cdr3_aa: CASSLLGPGIYEQYF

clone_size: NA
d_call: NA
j_call: TRBJ1-3
v_call: TRBV4-1
cdr3_nt: TGCGCCAGCAGCCATCCAGGGGCCGAGGGGGGAAACACCATATATTTT
cdr3_aa: CASSHPGAEGGNTIYF

clone_size: NA
d_call: TRBD1
j_call: TRBJ1-1
v_call: TRBV5-1
cdr3_nt: TGCGCCAGCAGCTCGAGACAGGGGCTCAGCACTGAAGCTTTCTTT
cdr3_aa: CASSSRQGLSTEAFF

clone_size: NA
d_call: NA
j_call: TRBJ2-5
v_call: TRBV6-5
cdr3_nt: TGTGCCAGCAGCAGGGCGGGGGCAAAGGAGACCCAGTACTTC
cdr3_aa: CASSRAGAKETQYF

clone_size: few
d_call: TRBD2
j_call: TRBJ2-7
v_call: TRBV7-2
cdr3_nt: TGTGCCAGCAGATTGGGCACGGGACTAGCCTACGAGCAGTACTTC
cdr3_aa: CASRLGTGLAYEQYF

clone_size: once
d_call: TRBD2
j_call: TRBJ2-3
v_call: TRBV6-1
cdr3_nt: TGTGCCAGCGGCCCCCTAGCGGACAGCACAGATACGCAGTATTTT
cdr3_aa: CASGPLADSTDTQYF

clone_size: few
d_call: NA
j_call: TRBJ1-1
v_call: TRBV4-1
cdr3_nt: TGCGCCAGCAGCCAAGGTTTAGGGAGGGGGAACACTGAAGCTTTCTTT
cdr3_aa: CASSQGLGRGNTEAFF

clone_size: NA
d_call: TRBD2
j_call: TRBJ2-5
v_call: TRBV15
cdr3_nt: TGTGCCACCAGCAGGAGACTAGCGGGGGGGCTCGAGACCCAGTACTTC
cdr3_aa: CATSRRLAGGLETQYF

clone_size: NA
d_call: NA
j_call: TRBJ1-1
v_call: TRBV19
cdr3_nt: TGTGCCACCACACGACCGGGGAACACTGAAGCTTTCTTT
cdr3_aa: CATTRPGNTEAFF

clone_size: once
d_call: TRBD1
j_call: TRBJ2-2
v_call: TRBV29-1
cdr3_nt: TGCAGCGTTCTGACAGGGGGGAACACCGGGGAGCTGTTTTTT
cdr3_aa: CSVLTGGNTGELFF

clone_size: NA
d_call: NA
j_call: TRBJ2-1
v_call: TRBV19
cdr3_nt: TGTGCCACCGGGGTGGGGGGAGCGTCCTACAATGAGCAGTTCTTC
cdr3_aa: CATGVGGASYNEQFF

clone_size: once
d_call: TRBD1
j_call: TRBJ1-2
v_call: TRBV6-6
cdr3_nt: TGTGCCAGCAGTCTTGACAGGGAGTATAACTATGGCTACACCTTC
cdr3_aa: CASSLDREYNYGYTF

clone_size: NA
d_call: NA
j_call: TRBJ2-1
v_call: TRBV2
cdr3_nt: TGTGCCAGCCTCGGGACTGTCTACAATGAGCAGTTCTTC
cdr3_aa: CASLGTVYNEQFF

clone_size: NA
d_call: TRBD1
j_call: TRBJ2-7
v_call: TRBV28
cdr3_nt: TGTGCCAGCAGTTTAACAGGGGGCACCTACGAGCAGTACTTC
cdr3_aa: CASSLTGGTYEQYF

clone_size: NA
d_call: TRBD1
j_call: TRBJ2-7
v_call: TRBV6-4
cdr3_nt: TGTGCCAGCAGTGACTGGGACAGGGGGAAGTACGAGCAGTACTTC
cdr3_aa: CASSDWDRGKYEQYF

clone_size: once
d_call: NA
j_call: TRBJ2-7
v_call: TRBV19
cdr3_nt: TGTGCCAGTAGTATGAGGTGGGGCAGTTCCTACGAGCAGTACTTC
cdr3_aa: CASSMRWGSSYEQYF

clone_size: NA
d_call: TRBD1
j_call: TRBJ2-7
v_call: TRBV27
cdr3_nt: TGTGCCAGCAGTCTAGGGACAGGGCCCGCCGAGCAGTACTTC
cdr3_aa: CASSLGTGPAEQYF

clone_size: few
d_call: TRBD2
j_call: TRBJ2-1
v_call: TRBV19
cdr3_nt: TGTGCCAGTATGGGAGGGAGGTACAATGAGCAGTTCTTC
cdr3_aa: CASMGGRYNEQFF

clone_size: NA
d_call: TRBD2
j_call: TRBJ2-1
v_call: TRBV29-1
cdr3_nt: TGCAGCGCGGGGAGGGAAAATGAGCAGTTCTTC
cdr3_aa: CSAGRENEQFF

clone_size: NA
d_call: NA
j_call: TRBJ1-1
v_call: TRBV6-5
cdr3_nt: TGTGCCAGCAGTTACTCCGGGTTGAACACTGAAGCTTTCTTT
cdr3_aa: CASSYSGLNTEAFF

clone_size: NA
d_call: NA
j_call: TRBJ1-5
v_call: TRBV19
cdr3_nt: TGTGCCAGTAGTATAAGGGGTAGTAATCAGCCCCAGCATTTT
cdr3_aa: CASSIRGSNQPQHF

clone_size: once
d_call: NA
j_call: TRBJ1-2
v_call: TRBV28
cdr3_nt: TGTGCCAGCAGTCCGCCTCGGGGGGCACGAGGCTACACCTTC
cdr3_aa: CASSPPRGARGYTF

clone_size: NA
d_call: NA
j_call: TRBJ2-7
v_call: TRBV11-2
cdr3_nt: TGTGCCAGCAGCCGAGTGGGCGGGACTCACTCCTACGAGCAGTACTTC
cdr3_aa: CASSRVGGTHSYEQYF

clone_size: few
d_call: TRBD1
j_call: TRBJ1-2
v_call: TRBV4-1
cdr3_nt: TGCGCCAGCAGCCAAGATCCTGAGGGCAGGGGGTATGGCTACACCTTC
cdr3_aa: CASSQDPEGRGYGYTF

clone_size: NA
d_call: NA
j_call: TRBJ2-5
v_call: TRBV5-6
cdr3_nt: TGTGCCAGCAGCTTGCTTGGGGCGCGAGAGACCCAGTACTTC
cdr3_aa: CASSLLGARETQYF

clone_size: NA
d_call: TRBD1
j_call: TRBJ2-7
v_call: TRBV2
cdr3_nt: TGTGCCAGCAGTGACGCACCTTCACTGACAGGGACCTACGAGCAGTACTTC
cdr3_aa: CASSDAPSLTGTYEQYF

clone_size: NA
d_call: TRBD1
j_call: TRBJ2-5
v_call: TRBV5-4
cdr3_nt: TGTGCCAGCAGCTTATCCGGGACAGCAAAAGAGACCCAGTACTTC
cdr3_aa: CASSLSGTAKETQYF

clone_size: NA
d_call: TRBD1
j_call: TRBJ2-7
v_call: TRBV9
cdr3_nt: TGTGCCAGCAGCGCCGCCGGGACAGGTTCTAGTGAGCAGTACTTC
cdr3_aa: CASSAAGTGSSEQYF

clone_size: NA
d_call: NA
j_call: TRBJ2-2
v_call: TRBV19
cdr3_nt: TGTGCCAGTAGTATGGGACAACCAACCGGGGAGCTGTTTTTT
cdr3_aa: CASSMGQPTGELFF

clone_size: NA
d_call: TRBD1
j_call: TRBJ2-5
v_call: TRBV5-1
cdr3_nt: TGCGCCAGCAGCTTGGGACACAGGGGAGAGACCCAGTACTTC
cdr3_aa: CASSLGHRGETQYF

clone_size: NA
d_call: TRBD1
j_call: TRBJ1-5
v_call: TRBV5-4
cdr3_nt: TGTGCCAGCAGGTTGAGTGCCCCGGACAGGCCGGGGGGGGAAAATCAGCCCCAGCATTTT
cdr3_aa: CASRLSAPDRPGGENQPQHF

clone_size: NA
d_call: TRBD1
j_call: TRBJ2-5
v_call: TRBV10-2
cdr3_nt: TGCGCCACCAGGACAGGGGGCCGATCAGAGACCCAGTACTTC
cdr3_aa: CATRTGGRSETQYF

clone_size: NA
d_call: NA
j_call: TRBJ1-1
v_call: TRBV29-1
cdr3_nt: TGCAGCGTTGAAGCAGAGAACACTGAAGCTTTCTTT
cdr3_aa: CSVEAENTEAFF

clone_size: NA
d_call: TRBD2
j_call: TRBJ2-5
v_call: TRBV19
cdr3_nt: TGTGCCAGTAGACTAGCGGGAGGAGGGGAGACCCAGTACTTC
cdr3_aa: CASRLAGGGETQYF

clone_size: NA
d_call: NA
j_call: TRBJ1-2
v_call: TRBV2
cdr3_nt: TGTGCCAGCAAGAAGGAAGGGGCTAACTATGGCTACACCTTC
cdr3_aa: CASKKEGANYGYTF

clone_size: NA
d_call: TRBD1
j_call: TRBJ1-4
v_call: TRBV2
cdr3_nt: TGTGCCAGCACCGGACAGGGGGCTAACGAAAAACTGTTTTTT
cdr3_aa: CASTGQGANEKLFF

clone_size: once
d_call: TRBD1
j_call: TRBJ2-3
v_call: TRBV5-1
cdr3_nt: TGCGCCAGCAGCCGGGACAGGGAGACAGATACGCAGTATTTT
cdr3_aa: CASSRDRETDTQYF

clone_size: NA
d_call: TRBD2
j_call: TRBJ2-3
v_call: TRBV7-9
cdr3_nt: TGTGCCAGCAGCTTAGTCAAGCGGGGGGGCCCCTGGGGCACAGATACGCAGTATTTT
cdr3_aa: CASSLVKRGGPWGTDTQYF